The 16 T cell receptor beta chains presented below share a single source sample, sequenced in a study of T cell responses to AZD1222 COVID-19 vaccine. Here immunoSEQ multiplex PCR was the method, and the copy in TCRdb shows in-frame clones only, minus some. The sample consists of about 120,000 clones, approximately 87% of them appearing once. Source: peripheral blood, taken on day 0 of AZD1222 vaccination. Source of these receptors: an adult in good health.

The CDR3: CASSYRTGTNEKLFF. In DNA form, the CDR3 reads TGTGCCAGCAGCTACCGGACAGGAACTAATGAAAAACTGTTTTTT. V and J are TRBV9 and TRBJ1-4; TRBD1 matches at 7 bases. The germline gives CDR1 SGDLS, CDR2 YYNGEE. There are 15 residues in the CDR3. V was pared by 4 bases and J by 1 base, with 4 bases of the junction left unmatched.

This chain joins TRBV5-1 and TRBJ1-3, with D perhaps matching TRBD1 (6 bases). CDR3 length: 17 amino acids. Trimming pared 0 bases from V and 0 bases from J, leaving 13 bases between. CDR1 is SGHRS and CDR2 is YFSETQ in the germline V gene. The CDR3 DNA follows: TGCGCCAGCAGCTTGGGTCAGGGGAGTCTCTCTGGAAACACCATATATTTT. Translated: CASSLGQGSLSGNTIYF.

The gene calls are TRBV6-4 and TRBJ2-3; TRBD2 agrees at 10 bases. V shed 5 bases and J 4 bases; nucleotides not matched to a gene: 6. The CDR3 has 15 amino acids. The germline CDR1 and CDR2 sequences are MRHNA and SNTAGT. The CDR3 DNA reads TGTGCCAGCAGTATGGTAGCGGGAGGTCCAGATACGCAGTATTTT. Translation: CASSMVAGGPDTQYF.

The gene calls are TRBV7-2 and TRBJ1-2; maybe TRBD1 (5 bases). Germline-derived CDR1 and CDR2 are SGHTA and FQGNSA. V was clipped by 5 bases and J by 0 bases, with 10 bases between them. This CDR3 spans 14 amino acids. The CDR3 DNA reads TGTGCCAGCAGCCCCATGACAGCTAACTATGGCTACACCTTC. As protein: CASSPMTANYGYTF.

The rearrangement links TRBV19 to TRBJ2-2; tentatively, D is TRBD2 (6 bases). Germline CDR1 is LNHDA and CDR2 is SQIVND (reference sequence). The CDR3 is made up of 15 amino acids. The V end lost 3 bases, the J end lost 1 base, and 9 bases lay between the germline ends. The CDR3 reads CASSIGGMNTGELFF. DNA for the CDR3: TGTGCCAGTAGTATTGGGGGGATGAACACCGGGGAGCTGTTTTTT. The full variable domain, in which reference TRBV19 and TRBJ2-2 provide the parts outside the CDR3, is DGGITQSPKYLFRKEGQNVTLSCEQNLNHDAMYWYRQDPGQGLRLIYYSQIVNDFQKGDIAEGYSVSREKKESFPLTVTSAQKNPTAFYLCASSIGGMNTGELFFGEGSRLTVL.

V is TRBV5-1 and J is TRBJ2-7, with D tentatively TRBD1 (6 bases). The CDR3 is 15 amino acids. Trimming shortened V by 1 base and J by 3 bases, and 14 bases separated the two germline ends. Germline CDR1 reads SGHRS; CDR2 reads YFSETQ. CDR3 bases: TGCGCCAGCAGCTTGTCAGGACAGTCATACTACGAGCAGTACTTC. Translated, it gives CASSLSGQSYYEQYF.

The chain couples TRBV6-2 or TRBV6-3 to TRBJ2-7; 7 nucleotides align to TRBD1. J lost 5 bases, V lost 1 base, and 8 bases had no gene match. This CDR3 is built from 15 residues. Germline V gene data show CDR1 as MNHEY and CDR2 as SVGEGT. The DNA for the CDR3 is TGTGCCAGCAGTTACTTTAGAGGGGGCAAGGACGAGCAGTACTTC. Translating gives CASSYFRGGKDEQYF.

The chain employs TRBV7-9 and TRBJ2-7; D not certain. Trimming cost V 5 bases and J 1 base, with 6 bases left between them. The V gene's germline CDR1 is SEHNR and CDR2 FQNEAQ (reference sequence). This CDR3 has 12 amino acids. The CDR3 DNA follows: TGTGCCAGCAGCACTCAATCCTACGAGCAGTACTTC. It yields the protein CASSTQSYEQYF.

The genes are TRBV10-3 and TRBJ1-5; 9 bases fit TRBD1. Germline trimming cut 6 bases from V and 6 bases from J; bases unmatched to any gene: 6. Germline loops: CDR1 ENHRY, CDR2 SYGVKD. CDR3 length equals 14 residues. CDR3 protein: CAIREGQGIQPQHF. DNA for the CDR3: TGTGCCATCAGAGAGGGACAGGGAATTCAGCCCCAGCATTTT.

Written as DNA, the CDR3 is TGTGCCAGCTCACCACGGCAGGGGTTCTCCTACGAGCAGTACTTC. Its translation: CASSPRQGFSYEQYF. The rearrangement links TRBV18 to TRBJ2-7; D possibly corresponds to TRBD1 (6 bases). Between the trimmed V and J ends, which lost 1 base and 0 bases, there was a span of 10 bases. CDR3 length equals 15 residues. The germline CDR1 and CDR2 sequences are KGHSH and LQKENI.

The chain has TRBV9 and TRBJ1-6; D might be TRBD1 (5 bases). CDR1 SGDLS and CDR2 YYNGEE come from the germline V gene. CDR3 length: 13 residues. The V end was cut by 2 bases, the J end by 9 bases, with 9 bases between. The DNA of the CDR3 is TGTGCCAGCAGCGTGGGGGGTGGTTCACCCCTCCACTTT. It yields the protein CASSVGGGSPLHF.

The chain has TRBV11-3 and TRBJ2-2, with 10 nucleotides matching TRBD1. From germline, CDR1 is SGHNT and CDR2 YENEEA. This CDR3 contains 16 residues. V shed 1 base and J 3 bases; nucleotides not matched to a gene: 2. Here the CDR3 DNA reads TGTGCCAGCAGCTTAGGACAGGGGGCTGACACCGGGGAGCTGTTTTTT. Translated: CASSLGQGADTGELFF.

V usage is TRBV3-1 (or the pseudogene TRBV3-2) and J usage is TRBJ2-2; 7 bases align to TRBD2. Germline CDR1 is LGHDT and CDR2 is YNNKEL (reference sequence). This CDR3 spans 16 amino acids. Trimming at V came to 4 bases and at J to 4 bases, leaving 9 bases not matched to a gene. CDR3 sequence (DNA): TGTGCCAGCAGCCCTTTGGCTAGCGGCCCCACCGGGGAGCTGTTTTTT. Protein: CASSPLASGPTGELFF.

This rearrangement joins TRBV19 to TRBJ1-5, with D perhaps TRBD1 (6 bases). CDR3 size: 12 residues. CDR1 is LNHDA and CDR2 is SQIVND in the germline V gene (reference sequence). V lost 6 bases and J lost 7, with 10 bases in between. The CDR3 nucleotides read TGTGCCAGTAGGCACAGGGACCAGCCCCAGCATTTT. This encodes CASRHRDQPQHF.

The CDR3 nucleotides read TGCGCCAGCAGCTTTCTAGCGGGAGAGTACACCGGGGAGCTGTTTTTT. This gives the protein CASSFLAGEYTGELFF. The chain is built from TRBV5-1 and TRBJ2-2; the match to TRBD2 covers 10 bases. CDR1 is SGHRS, CDR2 YFSETQ, per germline. This CDR3 has 16 residues. V lost 2 bases, J lost 3 bases, and 4 bases stayed unmatched.

The rearrangement joins TRBV28 to TRBJ1-2; D unresolved. From germline, CDR1 is MDHEN and CDR2 SYDVKM. Trimming left V 5 bases short and J 2 bases short, with 9 bases between. The CDR3 contains 13 residues. CDR3 protein: CASSPPGNYGYTF. The CDR3 bases are TGTGCCAGCAGTCCCCCGGGGAACTATGGCTACACCTTC.